What follows are 26 T cell receptor beta chains derived from one specimen sequenced in a study of blood T cell repertoires in COVID-19. The method was immunoSEQ multiplex PCR; TCRdb's version includes in-frame clones alone and lacks a portion of them. There are approximately 140,000 clones in the sample; more than 75% occur only once, and approximately 6.2% lies in the top ten. Sample: peripheral blood. These receptors came from a man aged 80 or over with acute or convalescent COVID-19.

The chain recombines TRBV4-1 with TRBJ2-3; TRBD2 might be the D (6 bases). Germline V gives CDR1 MGHRA, CDR2 YSYEKL. The CDR3 sequence is 17 residues long. V lost 1 base to trimming and J lost 2 bases, with 16 bases between them. CDR3 residues: CASSQGNSGLLTDTQYF. The CDR3 DNA follows: TGCGCCAGCAGCCAAGGAAACAGCGGGCTTCTCACAGATACGCAGTATTTT.

This clone has just one count. The chain joins TRBV28 to TRBJ2-7; 12 bases line up with TRBD2. This CDR3 region has 14 residues. The germline gives CDR1 MDHEN, CDR2 SYDVKM. The V and J ends lost 6 bases and 2 bases, in that order; junction bases with no gene match: 2. CDR3 in amino acids: CASRLAGGTYEQYF. The CDR3, as DNA: TGTGCCAGCAGACTAGCGGGAGGAACCTACGAGCAGTACTTC.

The chain is built from TRBV9 and TRBJ1-1; D remains ambiguous. V was shortened by 3 bases and J by 3 bases, with 9 bases between the two germline ends. CDR1 and CDR2 (germline): SGDLS, YYNGEE. The CDR3 covers 13 residues. The CDR3 DNA follows: TGTGCCAGCAGCGCCCCATCGGACACTGAAGCTTTCTTT. Translated, it gives CASSAPSDTEAFF.

This chain uses TRBV28 with TRBJ2-2; TRBD2 matches at 7 bases. CDR3 length: 15 amino acids. Losses at the gene ends were 3 bases for V and 6 bases for J; bases not matched to a gene: 7. CDR1 is MDHEN and CDR2 is SYDVKM in the germline V gene. The CDR3 spells CASSLGGLFAGELFF. CDR3 nucleotides: TGTGCCAGCAGTTTGGGAGGGCTCTTCGCCGGGGAGCTGTTTTTT.

This clone has only a few counts. V is TRBV27 and J is TRBJ1-6; D uncertain. This CDR3 has 14 residues. CDR1 is MNHEY and CDR2 is SMNVEV in the germline V gene (reference sequence). V was trimmed by 7 bases and J by 6 bases, leaving 13 bases between them. The CDR3 protein is CASTRGSLNSPLHF. CDR3 DNA sequence: TGTGCCAGCACCCGAGGATCACTTAATTCACCCCTCCACTTT.

V gene TRBV18 combines with J gene TRBJ1-2, with 12 bases aligning to TRBD1. The trim removed 2 bases at V and 3 bases at J, leaving 4 bases unmatched. This CDR3 is 16 amino acids long. Germline values: CDR1 KGHSH, CDR2 LQKENI. CDR3 region: CASSPGTGGVDYGYTF. DNA of the CDR3: TGTGCCAGCTCACCAGGGACAGGGGGCGTAGACTATGGCTACACCTTC. The variable domain in full, completed from reference TRBV18 and TRBJ1-2, reads NAGVMQNPRHLVRRRGQEARLRCSPMKGHSHVYWYRQLPEEGLKFMVYLQKENIIDESGMPKERFSAEFPKEGPSILRIQQVVRGDSAAYFCASSPGTGGVDYGYTFGSGTRLTVV.

CDR3 amino acids: CASSPPRVRGRMNTEAFF. The CDR3 DNA reads TGCGCCAGCAGTCCCCCTCGCGTCAGGGGTAGGATGAACACTGAAGCTTTCTTT. The chain recombines TRBV23-1 with TRBJ1-1; possibly TRBD1 for D (6 bases). TRBV23-1 is an ORF; its function is uncertain. The V end was cut by 4 bases, the J end by 0 bases, with 21 bases between. The CDR3 extends over 18 amino acids.

This clone appeared once. This rearrangement joins TRBV4-1 to TRBJ1-1; 8 bases line up with TRBD1. Trimming cost V 1 base and J 3 bases; bases outside gene matches: 7. CDR1 is MGHRA and CDR2 is YSYEKL in the germline V gene. The CDR3 spans 16 residues. The CDR3 nucleotides read TGCGCCAGCAGCCAAGTCATAACGACAGGGGACACTGAAGCTTTCTTT. Its translation is CASSQVITTGDTEAFF.

The rearrangement links TRBV27 to TRBJ2-7; D is perhaps TRBD1 (5 bases). From germline, CDR1 is MNHEY and CDR2 SMNVEV (reference sequence). V lost 2 bases and J lost 3, with 5 bases in between. This CDR3 contains 12 residues. The CDR3 loop reads CASSLQGYEQYF. For the CDR3, the DNA is TGTGCCAGCAGTTTACAGGGCTACGAGCAGTACTTC.

J is TRBJ1-1 and V is TRBV28; 11 bases fit TRBD1. Per germline, CDR1 MDHEN and CDR2 SYDVKM. CDR3 length: 14 amino acids. V shed 4 bases, J shed 9 bases, and the junction held 7 bases outside the gene matches. DNA of the CDR3: TGTGCCAGCAGTTCCCAGGGACAGGGGGGCAAAGCTTTCTTT. Amino acid sequence: CASSSQGQGGKAFF.

The chain recombines TRBV5-1 with TRBJ1-5, with 7 bases fitting TRBD1. With 4 bases clipped from V and 4 bases from J, the junction kept 2 bases outside the gene matches. The germline V gene encodes CDR1 SGHRS and CDR2 YFSETQ. The CDR3 length is 13 residues. The CDR3 here is CASSRDRNQPQHF. The CDR3, as DNA: TGCGCCAGCAGCCGGGACAGAAATCAGCCCCAGCATTTT.

The chain links TRBV5-6 to TRBJ1-2, with 10 bases that match TRBD1. V was pared by 5 bases and J by 4 bases, with 5 bases of the junction left unmatched. Germline V gene sequence: CDR1 SGHDT, CDR2 YYEEEE. CDR3 length equals 14 residues. The CDR3 DNA is TGTGCCAGCAGGCTGACAGGGGGCGCCTATGGCTACACCTTC. It encodes CASRLTGGAYGYTF.

The CDR3 reads CASSLSGTSLLQFF. CDR3 nucleotides: TGTGCCAGCAGTTTATCAGGGACTAGCTTACTTCAGTTCTTC. V and J are TRBV27 and TRBJ2-1; 9 bases fit TRBD2. V gave up 0 bases and J gave up 13 bases; unmatched junction bases: 7. This CDR3 has 14 residues. Germline lookup yields CDR1 MNHEY and CDR2 SMNVEV (reference sequence).

This chain joins TRBV20-1 and TRBJ1-5; unclear D gene. V shed 3 bases and J shed 2 bases, with 11 bases lying between them. Germline CDR1 is DFQATT and CDR2 is SNEGSKA (reference sequence). The CDR3 spans 14 residues. The CDR3 protein is CSASLRVGNQPQHF. As DNA, the CDR3 is TGCAGTGCTAGTTTACGGGTCGGCAATCAGCCCCAGCATTTT.

The gene calls are TRBV14 and TRBJ2-3; no firm D call. The CDR3 runs to 11 residues. Germline V lookup: CDR1 SGHDN, CDR2 FVKESK. Between the trimmed V and J ends, which lost 4 bases and 6 bases, there was a span of 5 bases. The CDR3 DNA follows: TGTGCCAGCAGCCTACGGGATACGCAGTATTTT. Translation gives CASSLRDTQYF.

The chain joins TRBV9 to TRBJ1-1; D is undetermined. Germline CDR1 reads SGDLS; CDR2 reads YYNGEE. This CDR3 comprises 13 residues. Trimming took 4 bases from V and 3 from J, leaving 10 bases between them. The CDR3 sequence is CASSRGMDTEAFF. The CDR3 DNA is TGTGCCAGCAGCAGAGGTATGGACACTGAAGCTTTCTTT.

This clone turned up a few times. This CDR3 reads CASSLDRGLSETQYF. DNA for the CDR3: TGTGCCAGCAGCCTAGACAGGGGGTTATCTGAGACCCAGTACTTC. The chain is built from TRBV5-4 and TRBJ2-5, with 9 nucleotides matching TRBD1. The CDR3 has 15 amino acids. Trimming cost V 4 bases and J 5 bases; bases outside gene matches: 9. Germline V gives CDR1 SGHNT, CDR2 YYREEE (reference sequence).

This chain joins TRBV4-1 and TRBJ1-1; D possibly corresponds to TRBD1 (5 bases). The V gene lost 0 bases and the J gene lost 4 bases, with 15 bases spanning the gap. CDR1 is MGHRA, CDR2 YSYEKL, per germline. The CDR3 has 16 amino acids. The CDR3 region is CASSQEHGHRSTEAFF. As DNA, the CDR3 is TGCGCCAGCAGCCAAGAACACGGACACAGGAGCACTGAAGCTTTCTTT.

The chain carries TRBV18 and TRBJ1-6, with 8 bases fitting TRBD1. This CDR3 has 15 amino acids. Germline CDR1 KGHSH, CDR2 LQKENI. V lost 3 bases, J lost 5 bases, and 3 bases stayed unmatched. CDR3 in amino acids: CASSPGQENNSPLHF. CDR3 coding DNA: TGTGCCAGCTCACCGGGACAGGAAAATAATTCACCCCTCCACTTT.

This chain's CDR3 is CASSPTGTGGETQYF. In nucleotides, the CDR3 is TGTGCCAGTAGTCCCACCGGGACAGGGGGGGAGACCCAGTACTTC. The chain employs TRBV19 and TRBJ2-5, with TRBD1 matching 11 bases. J gave up 5 bases and V 5 bases, and 7 bases lay outside the gene matches. The CDR3 is made up of 15 amino acids. Per germline, CDR1 LNHDA and CDR2 SQIVND (reference sequence).

This sequence joins TRBV28 and TRBJ2-2, with D perhaps matching TRBD2 (6 bases). This CDR3 region has 15 residues. V was clipped by 3 bases and J by 1 base, with 9 bases between them. The germline gives CDR1 MDHEN, CDR2 SYDVKM. CDR3 nucleotides: TGTGCCAGCAGTTTCGCGGGGCAGAACACCGGGGAGCTGTTTTTT. Translating it yields CASSFAGQNTGELFF.

The table lists this clone with a count of one. The chain couples TRBV29-1 to TRBJ2-7, with 7 bases aligning to TRBD2. The CDR3 has 14 amino acids. V was clipped by 4 bases and J by 3 bases; unmatched bases: 9. Germline lookup yields CDR1 SQVTM and CDR2 ANQGSEA. This CDR3 is CSVARAGDIYEQYF. The CDR3 DNA sequence: TGCAGCGTTGCCCGTGCGGGAGACATCTACGAGCAGTACTTC.

This chain links TRBV5-1 with TRBJ2-2; 10 positions agree with TRBD1. This CDR3 contains 15 residues. Germline values: CDR1 SGHRS, CDR2 YFSETQ. V lost 6 bases to trimming and J lost 5 bases; unmatched junction nucleotides: 7. CDR3 in DNA: TGCGCCAGCACTCCGGGACAGGGGAAAACCGGGGAGCTGTTTTTT. Its translation: CASTPGQGKTGELFF.

This clone occurred once. This chain uses TRBV5-1 with TRBJ2-7; tentative D call: TRBD2 (6 bases). The CDR3 is 13 amino acids. V lost 6 bases to trimming and J lost 1 base, with 11 bases between them. The germline V gene encodes CDR1 SGHRS and CDR2 YFSETQ. CDR3 loop: CASNLGGSYEQYF. The CDR3, as DNA: TGCGCCAGCAACCTTGGGGGGTCCTACGAGCAGTACTTC. Supplemented by reference TRBV5-1 and TRBJ2-7, the full variable domain reads KAGVTQTPRYLIKTRGQQVTLSCSPISGHRSVSWYQQTPGQGLQFLFEYFSETQRNKGNFPGRFSGRQFSNSRSEMNVSTLELGDSALYLCASNLGGSYEQYFGPGTRLTVT.

Only a few counts were recorded for this clone. The chain uses TRBV6-1 and TRBJ1-5; 9 nucleotides agree with TRBD1. CDR1 is MNHNS and CDR2 is SASEGT in the germline V gene. This CDR3 spans 14 amino acids. V shed 3 bases and J 7 bases; nucleotides not matched to a gene: 4. In nucleotides, the CDR3 is TGTGCCAGCAGTGAGGGGACAGGGCTACAGCCCCAGCATTTT. It codes for CASSEGTGLQPQHF.

The rearrangement joins TRBV28 to TRBJ1-1; 12 bases map to TRBD1. The junction had 11 bases not matched to a gene; V was cut back by 4 bases and J by 11 bases. The length of the CDR3 is 15 residues. Germline V gene lookup returns CDR1 MDHEN and CDR2 SYDVKM. The CDR3 sequence: CASSSPGQGAFLAFF. CDR3 coding DNA: TGTGCCAGCAGTTCTCCGGGACAGGGGGCATTCTTGGCTTTCTTT.